This TCR beta chain comes out of a study of CD8 T cells in ankylosing spondylitis. The CDR3 runs to 16 residues. The V and J ends lost 1 base and 2 bases, in that order; junction bases with no gene match: 5. Germline lookup yields CDR1 MGHRA and CDR2 YSYEKL. For this clonotype: The antigen is undetermined.

Overall study findings and caveats: Clones linked to disease were reported to show significant enrichment in matched ankylosing spondylitis synovial fluid. Within ankylosing spondylitis blood, a TCR beta motif made up of several highly homologous variants appeared to be characteristic.

MiXCR, run by TCRdb on the 5' RACE reads, gives a single entry per CDR3 protein. The sample carries 800,000 to 900,000 distinct CDR3 sequences, 10% to 15% recorded once. The chain is built from TRBV4-1 and TRBJ2-1, with 7 nucleotides matching TRBD1. Sequencing was done on a sample of blood, either unsorted or a sorted T cell fraction (not recorded which). The sequence derives from a male donor with ankylosing spondylitis. The CDR3 sequence is CASSQVSGQAYNEQFF. The DNA of the CDR3 is TGCGCCAGCAGCCAAGTTTCCGGACAGGCCTACAATGAGCAGTTCTTC.